The 30 T cell receptor beta chains below were found in one sample sequenced in a study of T cell responses to AZD1222 COVID-19 vaccine (dated by TCRdb to the early 2020s). Libraries were made using the immunoSEQ multiplex PCR assay. The source is immuneACCESS, and TCRdb retained only in-frame sequences with V and J called. Part of the clones is not carried over; for the studies checked, unresolved V genes explain less than half of this, and the remainder is unexplained. Counted in this sample were about 120,000 clones; about nine tenths of them appeared once. About 1.2% of the sample belongs to the ten largest clones. Explained via the paper, the time point label denotes: baseline before first vaccination. Material: peripheral blood, obtained on day 0 of AZD1222 vaccination. The receptors shown here come from an adult in good health.

This chain uses TRBV4-2 with TRBJ2-7, with D maybe TRBD2 (6 bases). The CDR3 runs 17 residues. Germline V gene lookup returns CDR1 LGHNA and CDR2 YNFKEQ. The ends were cut back, 1 base at V and 3 bases at J, with 19 bases in the middle. CDR3: CASSQATQGGGYYEQYF. In DNA form, the CDR3 reads TGTGCCAGCAGCCAAGCAACCCAGGGTGGGGGGTACTACGAGCAGTACTTC.

The chain uses TRBV7-9 and TRBJ1-2, with TRBD1 as a possible D gene (6 bases). The CDR3 consists of 18 residues. V was pared by 0 bases and J by 4 bases, with 21 bases between. Per the germline V gene, CDR1 is SEHNR and CDR2 is FQNEAQ (reference sequence). CDR3 DNA sequence: TGTGCCAGCAGCTTAGCGACCCGGGGCCTAAGAGGGGGCTATGGCTACACCTTC. Translation gives CASSLATRGLRGGYGYTF.

The J gene is TRBJ2-1, the V gene TRBV7-2; 8 bases are shared with TRBD2. The ends lost 1 base at V and 8 bases at J; junction bases unmatched: 7. The CDR3 sequence is 15 residues long. Germline loops: CDR1 SGHTA, CDR2 FQGNSA. CDR3 amino acids: CASSLVGSRGDEQFF. CDR3 nucleotides: TGTGCCAGCAGCTTAGTAGGCTCGCGGGGGGATGAGCAGTTCTTC.

V and J are TRBV3-1 (or the pseudogene TRBV3-2) and TRBJ1-1, with D possibly TRBD1 on 5 matching bases. Germline-derived CDR1 and CDR2 are LGHDT and YNNKEL (reference sequence). Trimming shortened V by 3 bases and J by 11 bases, and 10 bases separated the two germline ends. CDR3 size: 11 residues. CDR3 in DNA: TGTGCCAGCAGCCAGGGCAGGGAGGCTTTCTTT. Amino acids: CASSQGREAFF.

This chain connects TRBV5-8 to TRBJ1-5, with unresolved D. Trimming took 0 bases from V and 11 from J, leaving 9 bases between them. Germline V lookup: CDR1 SGHTS, CDR2 YDEGEE. The CDR3 is 12 residues long. DNA for the CDR3: TGTGCCAGCAGCTTGGAGGTCCTGTCCCAGCATTTT. Its protein product is CASSLEVLSQHF.

CDR3 DNA sequence: TGTGCCAGCACCCCTACAAGGGGGAACACTGAAGCTTTCTTT. This translates into CASTPTRGNTEAFF. The chain links TRBV13 to TRBJ1-1; a weak D match, TRBD1 (5 bases). Trimming removed 7 bases at V and 1 base at J, with 13 bases between. Germline V gene data show CDR1 as PRHDT and CDR2 as FYEKMQ (reference sequence). This CDR3 is built from 14 residues.

The chain uses TRBV6-5 and TRBJ1-6; D ambiguous. The CDR3 spans 14 residues. Between the trimmed V and J ends, which lost 6 bases and 10 bases, there was a span of 16 bases. CDR1 MNHEY and CDR2 SVGAGI come from the germline V gene. CDR3 in DNA: TGTGCCAGCAGGCGCATCGGGGTCCGGTCACCCCTCCACTTT. It codes for CASRRIGVRSPLHF.

This sequence joins TRBV5-6 and TRBJ2-1; 7 bases fit TRBD1. The CDR3 loop spans 15 amino acids. Germline CDR1 reads SGHDT; CDR2 reads YYEEEE. With V trimmed by 3 bases and J by 3 bases, 6 bases remained unmatched. The CDR3 protein is CASSSTGSFYNEQFF. DNA for the CDR3: TGTGCCAGCAGCTCGACAGGGTCATTCTACAATGAGCAGTTCTTC.

The chain uses TRBV5-4 and TRBJ2-3; D may be TRBD1 (6 bases). The germline CDR1 and CDR2 sequences are SGHNT and YYREEE (reference sequence). The length of the CDR3 is 15 residues. Trimming stripped 0 bases from V and 4 bases from J, with 12 bases between. CDR3 amino acids: CASSLGQVKADTQYF. DNA of the CDR3: TGTGCCAGCAGCTTGGGACAGGTCAAGGCAGATACGCAGTATTTT.

The J gene is TRBJ1-4, the V gene TRBV7-2; 7 bases fit TRBD1. In germline, CDR1 is SGHTA, CDR2 FQGNSA. J gave up 8 bases and V 2 bases, and 11 bases lay outside the gene matches. The CDR3 extends over 16 amino acids. As DNA, the CDR3 is TGTGCCAGCAGCTTATCACTGACAGGGTATCCGGAAAAACTGTTTTTT. It is translated as CASSLSLTGYPEKLFF. The entire variable domain, with the rest obtained from reference TRBV7-2 and TRBJ1-4, is as follows: GAGVSQSPSNKVTEKGKDVELRCDPISGHTALYWYRQSLGQGLEFLIYFQGNSAPDKSGLPSDRFSAERTGGSVSTLTIQRTQQEDSAVYLCASSLSLTGYPEKLFFGSGTQLSVL.

The rearrangement joins TRBV7-9 to TRBJ2-6, with 8 bases fitting TRBD1. Looked up from germline, CDR1 is SEHNR and CDR2 is FQNEAQ (reference sequence). CDR3 length equals 16 residues. V shed 5 bases and J 0 bases; nucleotides not matched to a gene: 3. The CDR3 bases are TGTGCCAGCAGCCTTACAGGGGGCTCTGGGGCCAACGTCCTGACTTTC. This codes for CASSLTGGSGANVLTF.

The V gene is TRBV14, the J gene TRBJ2-7; the D gene is possibly TRBD2 (6 bases). CDR3 length: 11 residues. Trimming took 4 bases from V and 6 from J, leaving 7 bases between them. Germline loops: CDR1 SGHDN, CDR2 FVKESK. The CDR3 loop reads CASSPGSEQYF. The CDR3 region has the DNA TGTGCCAGCAGCCCCGGGAGCGAGCAGTACTTC.

This clone showed up just once. Here the CDR3 DNA reads TGTGCCAGCAGCCCCGCAGGCGTCCTGACTTTC. Translation gives CASSPAGVLTF. The rearrangement uses TRBV12-3 or TRBV12-4 and TRBJ2-6; no definite D call. The CDR3 has 11 residues. V shed 6 bases and J shed 12 bases, with 9 bases lying between them.

This chain uses TRBV5-5 with TRBJ1-4; tentative D call: TRBD1 (5 bases). The CDR3 covers 15 residues. The germline V gene encodes CDR1 SGHKS and CDR2 YYEKEE (reference sequence). V was clipped by 4 bases and J by 3 bases, with 13 bases between them. In DNA form, the CDR3 reads TGTGCCAGCAGCCGGGACGGGTCTCCTAATGAAAAACTGTTTTTT. This sequence encodes CASSRDGSPNEKLFF.

This chain uses TRBV7-9 with TRBJ2-7; D may be TRBD2 (5 bases). This CDR3 has 15 residues. Trimming shortened V by 3 bases and J by 2 bases, and 14 bases separated the two germline ends. CDR1 and CDR2 from the germline V gene are SEHNR and FQNEAQ (reference sequence). CDR3 loop: CASSFPEGEAYEQYF. As DNA, the CDR3 is TGTGCCAGCAGCTTCCCCGAGGGAGAGGCCTACGAGCAGTACTTC.

This chain uses TRBV29-1 with TRBJ1-2; D possibly corresponds to TRBD1 (5 bases). The CDR3 extends over 17 amino acids. The V gene's germline CDR1 is SQVTM and CDR2 ANQGSEA. The germline V and J ends were trimmed by 1 base and 2 bases, with 20 bases remaining between them. The CDR3 bases are TGCAGCGTTGAAGGCAGCAAAGATGAGTGGGGCAACTATGGCTACACCTTC. Translated, it gives CSVEGSKDEWGNYGYTF.

The chain joins TRBV7-9 to TRBJ1-4; D is ambiguous. Germline V gene lookup returns CDR1 SEHNR and CDR2 FQNEAQ (reference sequence). V gave up 1 base and J gave up 8 bases, with 14 bases separating them. CDR3 size: 15 residues. The CDR3 reads CASSLVRHLPEKLFF. CDR3 DNA sequence: TGTGCCAGCAGCTTAGTGCGACACCTGCCCGAAAAACTGTTTTTT.

This chain joins TRBV12-3 or TRBV12-4 and TRBJ2-3, with D uncertain. There are 13 residues in the CDR3. Trimming left V 2 bases short and J 4 bases short, with 7 bases between. CDR3 region: CASSLPVADTQYF. The CDR3 bases are TGTGCCAGCAGTTTACCTGTCGCAGATACGCAGTATTTT.

The chain employs TRBV4-1 and TRBJ2-2, with 16 bases matching TRBD2. Trimming cost V 3 bases and J 4 bases; bases outside gene matches: 8. The germline gives CDR1 MGHRA, CDR2 YSYEKL. This CDR3 contains 19 residues. DNA of the CDR3: TGCGCCAGCAGCCATCCGGGACTAGCGGGGGGGCGTATCACCGGGGAGCTGTTTTTT. Translated: CASSHPGLAGGRITGELFF.

The chain couples TRBV5-6 to TRBJ2-7; tentatively, D is TRBD1 (6 bases). Between the trimmed V and J ends, which lost 6 bases and 2 bases, there was a span of 12 bases. CDR1 and CDR2 (germline): SGHDT, YYEEEE. The CDR3 is 13 residues long. Here the CDR3 reads CASILRGAYEQYF. Written as DNA, the CDR3 is TGTGCCAGCATCCTCAGGGGCGCCTACGAGCAGTACTTC.

The chain couples TRBV18 to TRBJ1-2; maybe TRBD1 (5 bases). V dropped 3 bases and J dropped 6 bases, with 14 bases sitting between them. Germline V gene data show CDR1 as KGHSH and CDR2 as LQKENI. The length of the CDR3 is 14 residues. The CDR3 here is CASSPILGQDGYTF. The CDR3 DNA sequence: TGTGCCAGCTCACCGATCCTGGGGCAGGATGGCTACACCTTC. The full variable domain, completed using reference TRBV18 and TRBJ1-2, is NAGVMQNPRHLVRRRGQEARLRCSPMKGHSHVYWYRQLPEEGLKFMVYLQKENIIDESGMPKERFSAEFPKEGPSILRIQQVVRGDSAAYFCASSPILGQDGYTFGSGTRLTVV.

This chain links TRBV2 with TRBJ2-7; D is possibly TRBD1 (6 bases). The CDR3 is 13 residues long. Trimming shortened V by 7 bases and J by 3 bases, and 13 bases separated the two germline ends. The germline V gene has CDR1 SNHLY and CDR2 FYNNEI. The DNA of the CDR3 is TGTGCCAGCAATCGGGACATCCTCTACGAGCAGTACTTC. The encoded protein is CASNRDILYEQYF.

The chain has TRBV23-1 and TRBJ2-7, with 12 bases matching TRBD1. TRBV23-1 is an ORF for which the function is uncertain. V gave up 10 bases and J gave up 6 bases; unmatched junction bases: 10. The CDR3 runs 14 residues. CDR3 nucleotides: TGCGCCACCCACCCGGGACAGGGGGCGGGCGAGCAGTACTTC. Amino acid sequence: CATHPGQGAGEQYF.

The sample holds one count of this clone. V usage is TRBV19 and J usage is TRBJ2-1, with 9 positions matching TRBD1. The length of the CDR3 is 15 residues. V was clipped by 3 bases and J by 3 bases; unmatched bases: 3. Germline CDR1 is LNHDA and CDR2 is SQIVND (reference sequence). This CDR3 reads CASSIGQGLYNEQFF. As DNA, the CDR3 is TGTGCCAGTAGTATTGGACAGGGGCTCTACAATGAGCAGTTCTTC.

This sequence joins TRBV9 and TRBJ1-4; D gene unclear. The CDR3 length is 16 residues. Trimming left V 1 base short and J 3 bases short, with 13 bases between. Per germline, CDR1 SGDLS and CDR2 YYNGEE. The CDR3 nucleotides are TGTGCCAGCAGCGTAAGCGCCGGGAAAGCTAATGAAAAACTGTTTTTT. It is translated as CASSVSAGKANEKLFF.

On this clone: A junction boundary mismatches the germline segment, possibly from a read error. The chain employs TRBV7-2 and TRBJ2-7; weak D call: TRBD2 (5 bases). CDR1 is SGHTA, CDR2 FQGNSA, per germline. This CDR3 comprises 11 residues. CDR3 residues: CASSLGGLHHF. CDR3 bases: TGTGCCAGCAGCTTAGGCGGGCTTCACCACTTC.

This chain uses TRBV29-1 with TRBJ1-2, with no clear D. V was clipped by 3 bases and J by 4 bases, with 15 bases between them. The V gene's germline CDR1 is SQVTM and CDR2 ANQGSEA. The CDR3 has 14 residues. The CDR3: CSVEGITPRYGYTF. In DNA form, the CDR3 reads TGCAGCGTTGAGGGGATCACCCCTCGCTATGGCTACACCTTC.

This chain connects TRBV15 to TRBJ1-2, with D tentatively TRBD1 (5 bases). Germline CDR1 and CDR2: LNHNV and YYDKDF (reference sequence). The CDR3 sequence is 15 residues long. V gave up 0 bases and J gave up 4 bases, with 12 bases separating them. The CDR3 nucleotides are TGTGCCACCAGCAGAGATCAGGGCAGTATCTATGGCTACACCTTC. Protein sequence: CATSRDQGSIYGYTF. Full variable domain (missing parts from reference TRBV15 and TRBJ1-2): DAMVIQNPRYQVTQFGKPVTLSCSQTLNHNVMYWYQQKSSQAPKLLFHYYDKDFNNEADTPDNFQSRRPNTSFCFLDIRSPGLGDTAMYLCATSRDQGSIYGYTFGSGTRLTVV.

CDR3: CASSLRRDPYNEQFF. The CDR3 region has the DNA TGTGCCAGCAGCTTGCGAAGGGATCCCTACAATGAGCAGTTCTTC. The V and J genes are TRBV5-4 and TRBJ2-1, with D uncertain. Germline V gene lookup returns CDR1 SGHNT and CDR2 YYREEE (reference sequence). The CDR3 length is 15 residues. V dropped 1 base and J dropped 2 bases, with 10 bases sitting between them.

The rearrangement joins TRBV29-1 to TRBJ2-1, with TRBD2 matching 8 bases. With V trimmed by 3 bases and J by 0 bases, 1 base remained unmatched. Per the germline V gene, CDR1 is SQVTM and CDR2 is ANQGSEA. The CDR3 spans 14 residues. The CDR3 nucleotides read TGCAGCGTTGACGGGGGGGTCTCCTACAATGAGCAGTTCTTC. Its protein product is CSVDGGVSYNEQFF.